These 23 T cell receptor beta chains were sequenced from one sample in a study of blood T cell repertoires in COVID-19. Only in-frame clones appear in the TCRdb table, and some are missing; sequencing was by immunoSEQ multiplex PCR. The top ten clones hold about 20% of a sample with more than 70,000 clones, around 84% of them seen once. Material for sequencing was peripheral blood. These receptors all stem from a woman of 80 years or more in a cohort sampled during active or convalescent COVID-19.

V is TRBV7-9 and J is TRBJ2-5, with unresolved D. The ends were cut back, 0 bases at V and 4 bases at J, with 9 bases in the middle. The CDR3 runs 14 residues. CDR1 is SEHNR, CDR2 FQNEAQ, per germline (reference sequence). CDR3 sequence: CASSLALDSETQYF. Written as DNA, the CDR3 is TGTGCCAGCAGCTTAGCGCTAGATTCAGAGACCCAGTACTTC.

V is TRBV5-4 and J is TRBJ2-7; possible D gene TRBD1, 7 bases. V was shortened by 4 bases and J by 3 bases, with 14 bases between the two germline ends. This CDR3 comprises 14 residues. CDR1 is SGHNT, CDR2 YYREEE, per germline (reference sequence). The CDR3 DNA reads as TGTGCCAGCAGCATGTCAGGGGGGCTCTACGAGCAGTACGTC. It is translated as CASSMSGGLYEQYV.

The V call is TRBV21-1, the J call TRBJ2-7; TRBD2, as called in the table, went unchecked against the DNA. TRBV21-1 is a known pseudogene. This CDR3 is 17 amino acids long. The CDR3 is CASSKADREGCSYEQYF. CDR3 DNA sequence: TGTGCCAGCAGCAAAGCGGACCGGGAGGGTTGCTCCTACGAGCAGTACTTC.

This clone was seen once. This chain links TRBV6-6 with TRBJ1-2, with 9 bases lining up with TRBD1. The V gene's germline CDR1 is MNHNY and CDR2 SVGAGI (reference sequence). V lost 6 bases, J lost 3 bases, and 5 bases stayed unmatched. This CDR3 region has 14 residues. CDR3 loop: CASRRDRADYGYTF. The CDR3 region has the DNA TGTGCCAGCAGAAGGGACAGGGCCGACTATGGCTACACCTTC.

The V call is TRBV6-1, the J call TRBJ1-5; TRBD1 matches 8 bases. The CDR3 loop spans 17 amino acids. V lost 3 bases, J lost 0 bases, and 7 bases stayed unmatched. Germline assignment: CDR1 MNHNS and CDR2 SASEGT. CDR3 region: CASSDGGQGYSNQPQHF. Written as DNA, the CDR3 is TGTGCCAGCAGTGACGGTGGACAGGGATATAGCAATCAGCCCCAGCATTTT.

This chain connects TRBV4-2 to TRBJ1-1; no clear D. CDR1 LGHNA and CDR2 YNFKEQ come from the germline V gene. The CDR3 has 18 residues. V was pared by 0 bases and J by 0 bases, with 17 bases between. The CDR3 loop reads CASSQDQSGELLNTEAFF. The CDR3 DNA sequence: TGTGCCAGCAGCCAAGATCAATCCGGGGAACTGTTGAACACTGAAGCTTTCTTT.

This sequence joins TRBV10-2 and TRBJ2-5; 8 bases agree with TRBD1. The CDR3 has 17 amino acids. J was trimmed by 4 bases and V by 0 bases; bases with no gene match: 10. Looked up from germline, CDR1 is WSHSY and CDR2 is SAAADI. CDR3 sequence: CASSESQDWTGLETQYF. CDR3 nucleotides: TGCGCCAGCAGTGAGTCACAGGACTGGACAGGGTTAGAGACCCAGTACTTC.

CDR3 in DNA: TGTGCCACCAGCTCTAGGACTAATGAAAAACTGTTTTTT. It is translated as CATSSRTNEKLFF. The chain couples TRBV15 to TRBJ1-4; D unclear. Trimming stripped 5 bases from V and 2 bases from J, with 6 bases between. CDR3 length equals 13 residues. Germline CDR1 is LNHNV and CDR2 is YYDKDF (reference sequence).

The rearrangement links TRBV2 to TRBJ2-5; 7 bases are shared with TRBD2. The trim removed 4 bases at V and 5 bases at J, leaving 13 bases unmatched. CDR3 length: 16 amino acids. CDR1 is SNHLY, CDR2 FYNNEI, per germline. The CDR3 DNA reads TGTGCCAGCAGTGGACGACTAGCTGGAAACTGGGAGACCCAGTACTTC. Encoded protein: CASSGRLAGNWETQYF.

J is TRBJ1-4 and V is TRBV5-3; D unresolved. TRBV5-3 is an ORF, with its function uncertain. The CDR3 consists of 14 residues. The V end was cut by 4 bases, the J end by 4 bases, with 11 bases between. The DNA of the CDR3 is TGTGCCAGAAGCGGAACCAGGTATAATGAAAAACTGTTTTTT. This codes for CARSGTRYNEKLFF.

The rearrangement joins TRBV11-2 to TRBJ2-7; maybe TRBD1 (6 bases). There are 12 residues in the CDR3. Trimming took 5 bases from V and 4 from J, leaving 9 bases between them. CDR1 SGHAT and CDR2 FQNNGV come from the germline V gene. This chain's CDR3 is CASSTTGYEQYF. The CDR3 region has the DNA TGTGCCAGCAGCACAACAGGGTACGAGCAGTACTTC. Combining the CDR3 with reference TRBV11-2 and TRBJ2-7 gives the whole variable domain EAGVAQSPRYKIIEKRQSVAFWCNPISGHATLYWYQQILGQGPKLLIQFQNNGVVDDSQLPKDRFSAERLKGVDSTLKIQPAKLEDSAVYLCASSTTGYEQYFGPGTRLTVT.

CDR3 nucleotide sequence: TGTGCCAGCAGCGTCGCCTCTGCGGGAGCTTTTGCAGATACGCAGTATTTT. Amino acid sequence: CASSVASAGAFADTQYF. This chain uses TRBV9 with TRBJ2-3; 7 nucleotides line up with TRBD2. Trimming cost V 2 bases and J 4 bases; bases outside gene matches: 13. This CDR3 contains 17 residues. The germline V gene has CDR1 SGDLS and CDR2 YYNGEE.

This clone was observed a handful of times. CDR3 protein: CASSEFDSSYEQYF. The CDR3, as DNA: TGTGCCAGCAGTGAATTCGACAGCTCCTACGAGCAGTACTTC. The chain carries TRBV2 and TRBJ2-7; TRBD1 is a possible D gene (5 bases). Trimming took off 2 bases at V and 0 bases at J, with 8 bases between the two ends. This CDR3 comprises 14 residues. Germline CDR1 is SNHLY and CDR2 is FYNNEI.

This rearrangement joins TRBV5-1 to TRBJ1-1; 9 bases map to TRBD1. The CDR3 sequence is 13 residues long. Trimming took 4 bases from V and 4 from J; bases not matched to a gene: 2. Germline loops: CDR1 SGHRS, CDR2 YFSETQ. In DNA form, the CDR3 reads TGCGCCAGCAGCCGGGGACAGGGCACTGAAGCTTTCTTT. It specifies CASSRGQGTEAFF. Full variable domain (rest looked up from reference TRBV5-1 and TRBJ1-1): KAGVTQTPRYLIKTRGQQVTLSCSPISGHRSVSWYQQTPGQGLQFLFEYFSETQRNKGNFPGRFSGRQFSNSRSEMNVSTLELGDSALYLCASSRGQGTEAFFGQGTRLTVV.

J is TRBJ1-2 and V is TRBV9, with D perhaps TRBD1 (5 bases). Trimming stripped 0 bases from V and 8 bases from J, with 20 bases between. Germline assignment: CDR1 SGDLS and CDR2 YYNGEE. The CDR3 contains 16 residues. CDR3 protein: CASSVGDGGRDGGYTF. The CDR3 bases are TGTGCCAGCAGCGTAGGGGATGGTGGCAGGGATGGAGGCTACACCTTC.

As regards this clone: A junction boundary mismatches the germline segment, possibly from a read error. This chain connects TRBV7-8 to TRBJ2-1; perhaps TRBD2 as D (6 bases). The germline CDR1 and CDR2 sequences are SGHVS and FQNEAQ. The CDR3 is 15 residues long. The CDR3 nucleotides are TGTGCCAGCAGCTTACTAGCGTACTCCAACAATGAGCAGTTCTTC. Translating gives CASSLLAYSNNEQFF.

The chain combines TRBV19 with TRBJ2-7; the match to TRBD1 covers 11 bases. CDR3 length equals 13 residues. Germline values: CDR1 LNHDA, CDR2 SQIVND (reference sequence). J lost 6 bases, V lost 3 bases, and 1 base had no gene match. CDR3 sequence: CASSIGTGGEQYF. The CDR3 DNA reads TGTGCCAGTAGTATCGGGACAGGGGGCGAGCAGTACTTC.

CDR3 sequence reads: CASSLEGTGGTGELFF. The CDR3 DNA sequence: TGCGCCAGCAGCTTGGAGGGGACAGGGGGCACCGGGGAGCTGTTTTTT. V gene TRBV5-1 combines with J gene TRBJ2-2; TRBD1 agrees at 11 bases. The length of the CDR3 is 16 residues. CDR1 SGHRS and CDR2 YFSETQ come from the germline V gene. V was clipped by 0 bases and J by 4 bases; unmatched bases: 2.

The rearrangement links TRBV6-5 to TRBJ1-2, with 8 bases that match TRBD1. After removal of 6 bases from V and 4 bases from J, the junction contained 7 bases not matched to a gene. Germline V gene lookup returns CDR1 MNHEY and CDR2 SVGAGI. This CDR3 contains 14 residues. As DNA, the CDR3 is TGTGCCAGCAGCGCCAGGGGGCCCGGCTATGGCTACACCTTC. Residues: CASSARGPGYGYTF.

The rearrangement joins TRBV29-1 to TRBJ2-3; 14 bases agree with TRBD2. V lost 1 base to trimming and J lost 1 base; unmatched junction nucleotides: 1. Germline CDR1 SQVTM, CDR2 ANQGSEA. The CDR3 extends over 16 amino acids. In nucleotides, the CDR3 is TGCAGCGTTGAAGGACTAGCGGGAGGGGGCACAGATACGCAGTATTTT. Amino acid sequence: CSVEGLAGGGTDTQYF.

This chain links TRBV6-2 or TRBV6-3 with TRBJ1-2; TRBD1 matches 7 bases. The CDR3 consists of 16 residues. Germline V gene sequence: CDR1 MNHEY, CDR2 SVGEGT. The ends lost 0 bases at V and 2 bases at J; junction bases unmatched: 6. CDR3 residues: CASSYSLGGNNYGYTF. As DNA, the CDR3 is TGTGCCAGCAGTTACTCCTTAGGGGGCAACAACTATGGCTACACCTTC.

The chain joins TRBV28 to TRBJ2-5; tentative D call: TRBD2 (6 bases). Trimming pared 3 bases from V and 9 bases from J, leaving 11 bases between. This CDR3 comprises 12 residues. CDR1 MDHEN and CDR2 SYDVKM come from the germline V gene. This CDR3 reads CASSFPRRAQYF. The CDR3 DNA is TGTGCCAGCAGTTTCCCCCGGAGGGCCCAGTACTTC.

The chain carries TRBV5-4 and TRBJ2-2, with TRBD2 identical over 13 bases. The V gene's germline CDR1 is SGHNT and CDR2 YYREEE (reference sequence). The CDR3 runs to 18 residues. J gave up 5 bases and V 0 bases, and 7 bases lay outside the gene matches. The CDR3 DNA follows: TGTGCCAGCAGCTTGGGGACTAGCGGGAGACTGAGGACCGGGGAGCTGTTTTTT. This translates into CASSLGTSGRLRTGELFF.